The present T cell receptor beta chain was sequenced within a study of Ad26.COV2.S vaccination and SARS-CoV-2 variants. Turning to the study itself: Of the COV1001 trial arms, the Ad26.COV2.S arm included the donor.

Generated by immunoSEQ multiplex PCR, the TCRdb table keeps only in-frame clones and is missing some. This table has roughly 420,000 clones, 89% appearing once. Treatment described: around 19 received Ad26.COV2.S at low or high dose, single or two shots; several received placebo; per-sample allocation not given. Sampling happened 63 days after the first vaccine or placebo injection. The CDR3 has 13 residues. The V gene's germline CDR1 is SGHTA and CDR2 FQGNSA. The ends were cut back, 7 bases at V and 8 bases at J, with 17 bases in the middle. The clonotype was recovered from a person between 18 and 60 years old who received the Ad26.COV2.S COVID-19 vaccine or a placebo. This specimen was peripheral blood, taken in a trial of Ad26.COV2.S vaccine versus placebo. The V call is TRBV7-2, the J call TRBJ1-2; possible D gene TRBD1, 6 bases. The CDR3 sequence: CASTGWQGRGYTF. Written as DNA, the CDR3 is TGTGCCAGCACCGGCTGGCAGGGGCGCGGCTACACCTTC. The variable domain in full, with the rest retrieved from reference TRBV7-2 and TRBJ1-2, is GAGVSQSPSNKVTEKGKDVELRCDPISGHTALYWYRQSLGQGLEFLIYFQGNSAPDKSGLPSDRFSAERTGGSVSTLTIQRTQQEDSAVYLCASTGWQGRGYTFGSGTRLTVV.